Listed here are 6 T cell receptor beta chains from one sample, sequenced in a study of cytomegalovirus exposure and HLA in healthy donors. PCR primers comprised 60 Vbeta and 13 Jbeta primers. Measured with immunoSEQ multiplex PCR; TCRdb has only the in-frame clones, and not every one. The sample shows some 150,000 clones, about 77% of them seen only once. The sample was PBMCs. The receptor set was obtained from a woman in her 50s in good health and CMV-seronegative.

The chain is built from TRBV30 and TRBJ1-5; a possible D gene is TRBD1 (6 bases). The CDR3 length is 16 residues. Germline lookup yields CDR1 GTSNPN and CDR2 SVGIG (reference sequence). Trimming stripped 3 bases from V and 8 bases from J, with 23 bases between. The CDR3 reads CAWSVGAEGSFEPQHF. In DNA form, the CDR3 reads TGTGCCTGGAGCGTGGGGGCCGAGGGCTCTTTCGAGCCCCAGCATTTT.

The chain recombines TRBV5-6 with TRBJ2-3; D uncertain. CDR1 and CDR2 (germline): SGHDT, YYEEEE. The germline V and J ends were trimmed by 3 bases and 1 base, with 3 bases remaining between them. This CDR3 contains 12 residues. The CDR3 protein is CASSSGTDTQYF. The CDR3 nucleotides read TGTGCCAGCAGCTCAGGCACAGATACGCAGTATTTT.

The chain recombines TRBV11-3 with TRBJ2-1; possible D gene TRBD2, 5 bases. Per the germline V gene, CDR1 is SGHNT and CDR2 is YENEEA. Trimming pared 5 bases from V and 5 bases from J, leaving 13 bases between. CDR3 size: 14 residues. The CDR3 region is CASSSGGVNNEQFF. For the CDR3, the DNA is TGTGCCAGCAGCAGCGGCGGAGTAAACAATGAGCAGTTCTTC. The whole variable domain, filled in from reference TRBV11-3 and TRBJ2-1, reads EAGVVQSPRYKIIEKKQPVAFWCNPISGHNTLYWYLQNLGQGPELLIRYENEEAVDDSQLPKDRFSAERLKGVDSTLKIQPAELGDSAVYLCASSSGGVNNEQFFGPGTRLTVL.

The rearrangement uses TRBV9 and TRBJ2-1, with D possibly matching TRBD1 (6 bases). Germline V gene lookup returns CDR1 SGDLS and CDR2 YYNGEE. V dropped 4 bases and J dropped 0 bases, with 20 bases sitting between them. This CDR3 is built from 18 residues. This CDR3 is CASSMVGGGVLSYNEQFF. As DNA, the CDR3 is TGTGCCAGCAGCATGGTAGGTGGGGGCGTCCTCTCCTACAATGAGCAGTTCTTC.

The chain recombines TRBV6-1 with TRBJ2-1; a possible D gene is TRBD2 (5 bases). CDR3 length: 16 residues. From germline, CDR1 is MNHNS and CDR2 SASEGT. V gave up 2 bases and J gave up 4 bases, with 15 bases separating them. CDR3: CASSEREYGFYNEQFF. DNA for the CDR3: TGTGCCAGCAGTGAAAGGGAGTATGGGTTTTACAATGAGCAGTTCTTC.

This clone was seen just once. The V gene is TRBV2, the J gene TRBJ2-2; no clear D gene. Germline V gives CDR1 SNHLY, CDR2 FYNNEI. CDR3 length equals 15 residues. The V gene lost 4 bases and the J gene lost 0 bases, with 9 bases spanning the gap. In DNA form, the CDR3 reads TGTGCCAGCAGTGCTCACAGTTCGAACACCGGGGAGCTGTTTTTT. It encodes CASSAHSSNTGELFF.